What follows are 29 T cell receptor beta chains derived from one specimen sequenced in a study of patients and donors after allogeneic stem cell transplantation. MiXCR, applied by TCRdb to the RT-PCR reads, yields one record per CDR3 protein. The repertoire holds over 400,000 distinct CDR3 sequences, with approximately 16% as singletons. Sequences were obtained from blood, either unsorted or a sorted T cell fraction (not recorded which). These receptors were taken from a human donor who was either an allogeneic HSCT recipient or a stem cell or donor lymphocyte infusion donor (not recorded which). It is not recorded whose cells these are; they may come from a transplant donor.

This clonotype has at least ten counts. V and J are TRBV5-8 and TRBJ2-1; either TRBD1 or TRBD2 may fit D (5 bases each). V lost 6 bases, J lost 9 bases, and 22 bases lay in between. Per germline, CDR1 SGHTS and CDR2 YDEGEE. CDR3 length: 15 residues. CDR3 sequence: CASTSGRTKGLEQFF. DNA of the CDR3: TGTGCCAGCACCTCAGGGAGAACTAAAGGTCTTGAGCAGTTCTTC.

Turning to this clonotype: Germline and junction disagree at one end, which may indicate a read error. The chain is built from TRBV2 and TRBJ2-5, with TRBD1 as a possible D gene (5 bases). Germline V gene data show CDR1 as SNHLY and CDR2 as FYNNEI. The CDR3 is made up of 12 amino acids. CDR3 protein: CASSEGWGPEGF. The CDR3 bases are TGTGCCAGCAGTGAAGGGTGGGGCCCCGAAGGGTTC.

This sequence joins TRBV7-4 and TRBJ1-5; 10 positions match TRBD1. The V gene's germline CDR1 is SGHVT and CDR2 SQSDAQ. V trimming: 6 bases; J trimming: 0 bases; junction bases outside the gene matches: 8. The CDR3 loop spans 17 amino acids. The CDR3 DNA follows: TGTGCCAGCAGTCTGACGACAGGGGGCTATAGCAATCAGCCCCAGCATTTT. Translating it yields CASSLTTGGYSNQPQHF.

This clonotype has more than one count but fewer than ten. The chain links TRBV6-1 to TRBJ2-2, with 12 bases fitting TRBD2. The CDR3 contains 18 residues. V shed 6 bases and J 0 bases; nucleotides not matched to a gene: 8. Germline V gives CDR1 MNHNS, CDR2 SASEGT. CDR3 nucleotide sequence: TGTGCCAGCAGCCCTCGGTGGACTAGCGGGGCGAACACCGGGGAGCTGTTTTTT. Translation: CASSPRWTSGANTGELFF.

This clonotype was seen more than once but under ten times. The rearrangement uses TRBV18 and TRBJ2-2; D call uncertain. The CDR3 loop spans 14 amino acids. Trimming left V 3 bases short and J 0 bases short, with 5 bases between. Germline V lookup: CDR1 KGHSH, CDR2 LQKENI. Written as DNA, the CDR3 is TGTGCCAGCTCACCTCCCTCGAACACCGGGGAGCTGTTTTTT. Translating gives CASSPPSNTGELFF.

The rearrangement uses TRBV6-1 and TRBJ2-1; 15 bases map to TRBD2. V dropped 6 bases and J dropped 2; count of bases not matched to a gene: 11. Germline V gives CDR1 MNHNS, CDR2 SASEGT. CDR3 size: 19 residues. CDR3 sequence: CASRPSTGLAGGAYNEQFF. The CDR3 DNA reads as TGTGCCAGCAGGCCCTCGACCGGACTAGCGGGGGGGGCCTACAATGAGCAGTTCTTC.

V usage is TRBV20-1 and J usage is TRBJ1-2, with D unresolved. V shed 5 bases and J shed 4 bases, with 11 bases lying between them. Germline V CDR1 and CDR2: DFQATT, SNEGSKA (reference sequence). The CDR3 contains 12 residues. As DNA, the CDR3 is TGCAGTGCTCTCCAGAGCTCCTATGGCTACACCTTC. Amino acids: CSALQSSYGYTF.

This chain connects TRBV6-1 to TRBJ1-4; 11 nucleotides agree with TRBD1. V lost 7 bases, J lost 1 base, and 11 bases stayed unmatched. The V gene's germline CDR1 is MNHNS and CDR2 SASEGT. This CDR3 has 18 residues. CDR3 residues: CASKVFPGTGGTNEKLFF. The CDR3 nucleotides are TGTGCCAGCAAGGTTTTTCCCGGGACAGGGGGAACTAATGAAAAACTGTTTTTT.

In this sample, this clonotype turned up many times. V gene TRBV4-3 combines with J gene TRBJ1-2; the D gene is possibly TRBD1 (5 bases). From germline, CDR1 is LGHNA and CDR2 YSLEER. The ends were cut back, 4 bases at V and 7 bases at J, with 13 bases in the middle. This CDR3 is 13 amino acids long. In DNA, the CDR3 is TGCGCCAGCAGCCGATACCGACAGTCTGGCTACACCTTC. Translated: CASSRYRQSGYTF.

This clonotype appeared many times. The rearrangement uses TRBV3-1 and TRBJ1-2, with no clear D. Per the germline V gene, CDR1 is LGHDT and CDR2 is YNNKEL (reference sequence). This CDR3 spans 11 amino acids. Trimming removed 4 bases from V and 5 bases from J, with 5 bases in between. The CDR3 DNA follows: TGTGCCAGCAGCCGAGAGTATGGCTACACCTTC. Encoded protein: CASSREYGYTF.

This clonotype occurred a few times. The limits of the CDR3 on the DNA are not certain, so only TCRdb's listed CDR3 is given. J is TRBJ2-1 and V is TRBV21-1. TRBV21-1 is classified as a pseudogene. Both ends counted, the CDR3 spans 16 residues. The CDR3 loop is CASSKVGRGILNEQFF.

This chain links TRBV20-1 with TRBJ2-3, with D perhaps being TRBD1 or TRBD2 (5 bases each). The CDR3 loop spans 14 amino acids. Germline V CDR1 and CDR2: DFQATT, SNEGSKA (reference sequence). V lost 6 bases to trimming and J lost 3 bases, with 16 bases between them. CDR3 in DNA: TGCAGTGCCCGAGGGGAAACTAGGACAGATACGCAGTATTTT. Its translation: CSARGETRTDTQYF.

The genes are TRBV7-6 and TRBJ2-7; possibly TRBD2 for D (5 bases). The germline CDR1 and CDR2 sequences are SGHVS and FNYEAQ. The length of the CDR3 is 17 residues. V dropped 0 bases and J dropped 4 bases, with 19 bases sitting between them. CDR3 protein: CASSLAVPEAEIYEQYF. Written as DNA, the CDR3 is TGTGCCAGCAGCTTAGCGGTACCGGAGGCAGAGATTTACGAGCAGTACTTC. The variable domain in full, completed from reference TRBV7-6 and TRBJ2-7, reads GAGVSQSPRYKVTKRGQDVALRCDPISGHVSLYWYRQALGQGPEFLTYFNYEAQQDKSGLPNDRFSAERPEGSISTLTIQRTEQRDSAMYRCASSLAVPEAEIYEQYFGPGTRLTVT.

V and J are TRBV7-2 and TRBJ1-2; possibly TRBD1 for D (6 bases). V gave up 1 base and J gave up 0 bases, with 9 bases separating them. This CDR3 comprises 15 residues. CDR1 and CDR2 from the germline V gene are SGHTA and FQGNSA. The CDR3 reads CASSLGGASNYGYTF. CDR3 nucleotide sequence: TGTGCCAGCAGCTTAGGGGGGGCTTCTAACTATGGCTACACCTTC.

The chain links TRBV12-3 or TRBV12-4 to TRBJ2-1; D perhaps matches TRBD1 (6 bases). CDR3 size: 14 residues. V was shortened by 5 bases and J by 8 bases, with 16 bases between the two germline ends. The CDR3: CASSLQGPLHEQFF. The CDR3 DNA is TGTGCCAGCAGTCTCCAGGGGCCGCTCCATGAGCAGTTCTTC.

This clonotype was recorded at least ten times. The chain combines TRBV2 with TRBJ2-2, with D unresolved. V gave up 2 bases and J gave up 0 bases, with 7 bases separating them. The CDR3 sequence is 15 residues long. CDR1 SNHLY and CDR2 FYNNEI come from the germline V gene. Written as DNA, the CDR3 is TGTGCCAGCAGTGAAACACAAACGAACACCGGGGAGCTGTTTTTT. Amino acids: CASSETQTNTGELFF.

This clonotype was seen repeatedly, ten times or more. The CDR3: CASSVLRDQPQHF. The DNA of the CDR3 is TGTGCCAGCAGTGTCTTAAGGGATCAGCCCCAGCATTTT. This chain links TRBV2 with TRBJ1-5; D is unclear. This CDR3 contains 13 residues. Germline V gene data show CDR1 as SNHLY and CDR2 as FYNNEI. V was trimmed by 4 bases and J by 5 bases, leaving 9 bases between them.

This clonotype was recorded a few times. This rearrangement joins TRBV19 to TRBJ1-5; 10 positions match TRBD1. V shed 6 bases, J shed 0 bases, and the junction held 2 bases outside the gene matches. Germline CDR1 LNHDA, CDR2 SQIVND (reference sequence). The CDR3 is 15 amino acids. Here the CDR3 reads CASRGDRGSNQPQHF. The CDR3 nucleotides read TGTGCCAGTAGGGGGGACAGGGGTAGCAATCAGCCCCAGCATTTT.

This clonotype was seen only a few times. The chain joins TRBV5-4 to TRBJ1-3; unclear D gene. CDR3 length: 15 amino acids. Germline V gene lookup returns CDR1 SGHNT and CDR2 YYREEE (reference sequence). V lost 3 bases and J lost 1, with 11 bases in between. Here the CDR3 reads CASSSLPTSGNTIYF. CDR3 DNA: TGTGCCAGCAGCTCCCTACCTACGTCTGGAAACACCATATATTTT.

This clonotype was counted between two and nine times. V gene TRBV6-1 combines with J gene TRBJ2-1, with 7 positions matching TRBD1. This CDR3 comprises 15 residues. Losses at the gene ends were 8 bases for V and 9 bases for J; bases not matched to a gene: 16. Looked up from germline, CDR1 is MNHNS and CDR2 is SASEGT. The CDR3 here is CASFPLTGVVGEQFF. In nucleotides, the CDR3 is TGTGCCAGCTTCCCCCTTACAGGGGTGGTGGGTGAGCAGTTCTTC.

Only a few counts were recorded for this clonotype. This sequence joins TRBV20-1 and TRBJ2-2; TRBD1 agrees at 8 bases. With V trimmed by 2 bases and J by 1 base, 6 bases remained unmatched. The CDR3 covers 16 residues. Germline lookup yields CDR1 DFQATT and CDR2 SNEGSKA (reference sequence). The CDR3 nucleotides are TGCAGTGCTAGACCCGGGGGACAGGTGAACACCGGGGAGCTGTTTTTT. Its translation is CSARPGGQVNTGELFF.

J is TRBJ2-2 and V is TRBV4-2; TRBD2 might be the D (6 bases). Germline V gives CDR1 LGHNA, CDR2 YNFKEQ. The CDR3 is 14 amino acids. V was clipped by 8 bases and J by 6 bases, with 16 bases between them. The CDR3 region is CASEPGELPGELFF. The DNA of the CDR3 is TGTGCCAGCGAGCCGGGAGAGTTGCCCGGGGAGCTGTTTTTT.

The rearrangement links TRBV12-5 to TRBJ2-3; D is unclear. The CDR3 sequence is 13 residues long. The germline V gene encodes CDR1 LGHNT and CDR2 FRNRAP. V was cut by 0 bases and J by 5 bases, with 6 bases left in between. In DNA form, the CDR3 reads TGTGCTAGTGGTTTGGTGCACCTAGATACGCAGTATTTT. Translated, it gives CASGLVHLDTQYF.

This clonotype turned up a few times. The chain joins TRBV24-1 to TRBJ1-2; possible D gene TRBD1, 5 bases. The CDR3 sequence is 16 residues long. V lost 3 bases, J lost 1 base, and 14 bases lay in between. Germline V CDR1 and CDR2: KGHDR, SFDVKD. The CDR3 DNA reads TGTGCCACCAGTGATGGCCCACAGGACCTTAACTATGGCTACACCTTC. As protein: CATSDGPQDLNYGYTF.

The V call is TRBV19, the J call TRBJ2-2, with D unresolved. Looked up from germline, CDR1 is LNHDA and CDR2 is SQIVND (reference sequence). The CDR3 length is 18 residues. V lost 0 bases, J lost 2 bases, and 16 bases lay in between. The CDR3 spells CASSIDGAGFHNTGELFF. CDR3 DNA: TGTGCCAGTAGTATAGATGGCGCAGGATTCCATAACACCGGGGAGCTGTTTTTT.

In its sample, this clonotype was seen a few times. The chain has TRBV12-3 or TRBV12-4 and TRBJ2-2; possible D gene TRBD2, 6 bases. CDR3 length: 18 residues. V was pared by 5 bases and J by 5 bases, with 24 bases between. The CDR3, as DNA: TGTGCCAGCAGTACCGGGACTCCTATCGGGCGCCCGACCGGGGAGCTGTTTTTT. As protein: CASSTGTPIGRPTGELFF.

DNA for the CDR3: TGTGCCTGGTCCGGGAGCCGAGGCGAGCAGTACTTC. Translated: CAWSGSRGEQYF. The J gene is TRBJ2-7, the V gene TRBV30, with D possibly TRBD2 on 6 matching bases. CDR1 is GTSNPN and CDR2 is SVGIG in the germline V gene (reference sequence). V gave up 5 bases and J gave up 6 bases, with 14 bases separating them. This CDR3 comprises 12 residues.

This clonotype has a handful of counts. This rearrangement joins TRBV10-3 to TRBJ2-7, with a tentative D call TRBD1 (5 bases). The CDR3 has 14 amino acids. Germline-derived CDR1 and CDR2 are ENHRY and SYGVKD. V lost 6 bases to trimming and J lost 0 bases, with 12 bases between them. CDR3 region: CAISSTELSYEQYF. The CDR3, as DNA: TGTGCCATCAGCTCGACAGAGCTCTCCTACGAGCAGTACTTC.

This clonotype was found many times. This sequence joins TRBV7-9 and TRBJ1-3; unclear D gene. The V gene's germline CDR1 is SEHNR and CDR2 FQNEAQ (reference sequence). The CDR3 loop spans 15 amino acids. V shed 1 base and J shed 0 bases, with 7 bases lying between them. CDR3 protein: CASSLVGGSGNTIYF. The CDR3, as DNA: TGTGCCAGCAGCTTAGTCGGTGGCTCTGGAAACACCATATATTTT.